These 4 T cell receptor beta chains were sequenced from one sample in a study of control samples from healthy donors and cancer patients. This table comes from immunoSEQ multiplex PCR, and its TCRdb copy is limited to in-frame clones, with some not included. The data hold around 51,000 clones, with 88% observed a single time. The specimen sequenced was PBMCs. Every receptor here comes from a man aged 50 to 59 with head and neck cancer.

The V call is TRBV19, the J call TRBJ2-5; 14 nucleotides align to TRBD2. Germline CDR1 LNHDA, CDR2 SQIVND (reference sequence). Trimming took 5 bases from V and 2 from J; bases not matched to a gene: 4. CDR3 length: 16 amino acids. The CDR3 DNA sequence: TGTGCCAGTAGTGTCCGACTAGCGGGGGGGCAAGAGACCCAGTACTTC. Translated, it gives CASSVRLAGGQETQYF.

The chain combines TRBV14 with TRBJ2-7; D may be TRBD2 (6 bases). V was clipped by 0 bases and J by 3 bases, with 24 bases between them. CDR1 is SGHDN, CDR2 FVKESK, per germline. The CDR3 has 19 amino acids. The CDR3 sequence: CASSQDYKGWEAVNYEQYF. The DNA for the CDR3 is TGTGCCAGCAGCCAAGATTATAAGGGGTGGGAGGCCGTGAACTACGAGCAGTACTTC.

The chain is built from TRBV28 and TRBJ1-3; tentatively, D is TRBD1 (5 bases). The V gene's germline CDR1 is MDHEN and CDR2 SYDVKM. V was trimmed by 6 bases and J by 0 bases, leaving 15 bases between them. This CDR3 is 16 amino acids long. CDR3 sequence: CASSPGATSSGNTIYF. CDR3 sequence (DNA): TGTGCCAGCAGCCCCGGGGCGACGAGCTCTGGAAACACCATATATTTT.

The CDR3 DNA reads TGTGCCACCAGCCCGGGACTAGCTACAGATACGCAGTATTTT. It is translated as CATSPGLATDTQYF. The chain links TRBV24-1 to TRBJ2-3; TRBD2 aligns across 9 bases. The V gene end was trimmed by 7 bases and the J gene end by 3 bases; junction bases not matched to a gene: 4. CDR3 length equals 14 residues. Germline CDR1 and CDR2: KGHDR and SFDVKD.